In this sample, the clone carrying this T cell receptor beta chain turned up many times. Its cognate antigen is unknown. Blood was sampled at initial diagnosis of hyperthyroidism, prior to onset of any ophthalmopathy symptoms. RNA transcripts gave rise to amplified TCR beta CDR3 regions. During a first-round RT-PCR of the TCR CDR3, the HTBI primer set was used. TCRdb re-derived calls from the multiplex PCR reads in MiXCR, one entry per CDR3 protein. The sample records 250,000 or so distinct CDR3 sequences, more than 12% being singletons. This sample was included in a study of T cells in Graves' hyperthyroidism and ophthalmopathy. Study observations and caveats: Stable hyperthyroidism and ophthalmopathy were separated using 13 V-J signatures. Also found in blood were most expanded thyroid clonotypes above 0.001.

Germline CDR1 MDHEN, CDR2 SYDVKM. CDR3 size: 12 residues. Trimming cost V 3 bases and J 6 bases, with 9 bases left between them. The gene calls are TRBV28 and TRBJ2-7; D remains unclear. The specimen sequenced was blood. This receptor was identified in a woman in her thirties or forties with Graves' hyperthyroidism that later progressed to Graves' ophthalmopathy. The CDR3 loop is CASSFSESEQYF. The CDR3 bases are TGTGCCAGCAGTTTCTCTGAGTCCGAGCAGTACTTC.